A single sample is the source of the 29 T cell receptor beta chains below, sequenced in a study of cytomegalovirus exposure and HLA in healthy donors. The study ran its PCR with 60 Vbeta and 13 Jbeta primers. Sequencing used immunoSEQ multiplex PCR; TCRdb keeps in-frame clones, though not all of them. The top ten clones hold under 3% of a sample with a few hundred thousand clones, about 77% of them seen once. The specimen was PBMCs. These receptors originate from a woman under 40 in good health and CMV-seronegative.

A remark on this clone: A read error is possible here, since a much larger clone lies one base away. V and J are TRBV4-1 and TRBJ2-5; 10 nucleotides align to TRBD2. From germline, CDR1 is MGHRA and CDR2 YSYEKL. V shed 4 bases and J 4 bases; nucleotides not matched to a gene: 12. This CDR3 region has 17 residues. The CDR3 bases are TGCGCCAGCAGCCCCCTCCAACCCGGGACTAGCGTAGAGACCCAGTACTTC. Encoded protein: CASSPLQPGTSVETQYF.

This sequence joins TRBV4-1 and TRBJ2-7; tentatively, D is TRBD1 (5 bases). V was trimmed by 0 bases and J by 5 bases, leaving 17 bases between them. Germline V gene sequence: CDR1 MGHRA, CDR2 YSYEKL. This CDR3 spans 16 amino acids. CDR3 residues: CASSQDWSGKFHEQYF. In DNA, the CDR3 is TGCGCCAGCAGCCAAGATTGGTCAGGGAAGTTCCACGAGCAGTACTTC.

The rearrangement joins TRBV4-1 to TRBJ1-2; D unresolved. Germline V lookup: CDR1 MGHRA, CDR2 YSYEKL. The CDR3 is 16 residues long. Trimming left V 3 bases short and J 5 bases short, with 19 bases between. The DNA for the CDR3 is TGCGCCAGCAGCCAGAAAGACACAACGAATAGGTATGGCTACACCTTC. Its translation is CASSQKDTTNRYGYTF.

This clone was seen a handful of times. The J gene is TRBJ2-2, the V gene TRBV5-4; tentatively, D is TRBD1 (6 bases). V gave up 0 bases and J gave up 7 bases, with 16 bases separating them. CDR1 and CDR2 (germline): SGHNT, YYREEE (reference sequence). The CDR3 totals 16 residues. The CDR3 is CASSLGRGDLDGELFF. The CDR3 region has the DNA TGTGCCAGCAGCTTGGGCAGGGGCGATTTAGACGGGGAGCTGTTTTTT.

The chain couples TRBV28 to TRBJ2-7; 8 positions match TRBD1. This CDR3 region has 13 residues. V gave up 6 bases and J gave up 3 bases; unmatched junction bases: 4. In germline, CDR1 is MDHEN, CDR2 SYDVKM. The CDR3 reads CASRRGTGYEQYF. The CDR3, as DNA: TGTGCCAGCAGACGAGGGACAGGCTACGAGCAGTACTTC.

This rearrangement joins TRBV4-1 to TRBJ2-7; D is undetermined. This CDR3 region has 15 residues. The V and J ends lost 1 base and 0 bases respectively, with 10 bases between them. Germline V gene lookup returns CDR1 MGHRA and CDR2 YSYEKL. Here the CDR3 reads CASSQVERSSYEQYF. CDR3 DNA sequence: TGCGCCAGCAGCCAAGTGGAACGGAGCTCCTACGAGCAGTACTTC.

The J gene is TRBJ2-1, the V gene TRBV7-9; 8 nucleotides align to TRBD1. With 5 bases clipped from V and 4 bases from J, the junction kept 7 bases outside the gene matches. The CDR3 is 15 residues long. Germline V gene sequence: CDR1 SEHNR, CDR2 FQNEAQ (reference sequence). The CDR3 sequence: CASSLDRELYNEQFF. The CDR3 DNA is TGTGCCAGCAGCCTGGACAGGGAGCTTTACAATGAGCAGTTCTTC.

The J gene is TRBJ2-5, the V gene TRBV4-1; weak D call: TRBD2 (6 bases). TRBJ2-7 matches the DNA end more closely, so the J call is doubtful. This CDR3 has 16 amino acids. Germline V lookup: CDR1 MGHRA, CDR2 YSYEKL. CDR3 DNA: TGCGCCAGCAGCCAAGATTATAGCGGACTCTCCTACGAGCAGTACTTC. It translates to CASSQDYSGLSYEQYF.

The CDR3 DNA is TGTGCCAGCAGCTCGTCCCAGGTCCGAGCTTTCTTT. It codes for CASSSSQVRAFF. The chain recombines TRBV5-4 with TRBJ1-1; D gene ambiguous. CDR3 size: 12 residues. The germline V gene encodes CDR1 SGHNT and CDR2 YYREEE (reference sequence). Trimming removed 3 bases from V and 10 bases from J, with 13 bases in between. Using reference TRBV5-4 and TRBJ1-1 for the parts outside the CDR3, the full variable domain is ETGVTQSPTHLIKTRGQQVTLRCSSQSGHNTVSWYQQALGQGPQFIFQYYREEENGRGNFPPRFSGLQFPNYSSELNVNALELDDSALYLCASSSSQVRAFFGQGTRLTVV.

The CDR3 DNA sequence: TGTGCCAGCACCAATTCGGGGGTGACTGAAGCTTTCTTT. Protein sequence: CASTNSGVTEAFF. The J gene is TRBJ1-1, the V gene TRBV6-6; tentative D call: TRBD1 (5 bases). The V gene's germline CDR1 is MNHNY and CDR2 SVGAGI (reference sequence). This CDR3 is 13 amino acids long. The V end lost 7 bases, the J end lost 5 bases, and 14 bases lay between the germline ends.

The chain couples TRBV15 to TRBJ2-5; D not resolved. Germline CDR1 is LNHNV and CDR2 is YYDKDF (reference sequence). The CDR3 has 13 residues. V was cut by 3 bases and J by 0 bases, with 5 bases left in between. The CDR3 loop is CATSRANQETQYF. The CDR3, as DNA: TGTGCCACCAGCAGGGCAAACCAAGAGACCCAGTACTTC.

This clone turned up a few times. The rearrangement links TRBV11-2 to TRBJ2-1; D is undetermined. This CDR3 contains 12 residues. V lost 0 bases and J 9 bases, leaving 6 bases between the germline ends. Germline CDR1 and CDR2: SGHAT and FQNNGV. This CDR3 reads CASSLDRSEQFF. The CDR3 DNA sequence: TGTGCCAGCAGCTTAGATCGTAGTGAGCAGTTCTTC.

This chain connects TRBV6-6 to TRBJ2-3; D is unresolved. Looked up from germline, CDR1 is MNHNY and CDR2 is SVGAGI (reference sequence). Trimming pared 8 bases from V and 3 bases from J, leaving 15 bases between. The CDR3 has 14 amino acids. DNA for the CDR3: TGTGCCAGCTACCGGGTATTGAGGACAGATACGCAGTATTTT. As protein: CASYRVLRTDTQYF.

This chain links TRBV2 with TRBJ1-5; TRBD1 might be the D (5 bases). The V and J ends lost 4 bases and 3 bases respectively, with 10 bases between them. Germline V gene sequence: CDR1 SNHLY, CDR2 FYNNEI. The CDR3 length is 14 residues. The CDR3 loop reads CASSARAPNQPQHF. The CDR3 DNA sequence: TGTGCCAGCAGTGCCAGGGCCCCCAATCAGCCCCAGCATTTT.

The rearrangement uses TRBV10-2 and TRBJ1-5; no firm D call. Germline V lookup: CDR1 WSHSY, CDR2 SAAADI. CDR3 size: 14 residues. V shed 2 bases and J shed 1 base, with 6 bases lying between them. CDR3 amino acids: CASSEARSNQPQHF. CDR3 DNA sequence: TGCGCCAGCAGTGAGGCCAGAAGCAATCAGCCCCAGCATTTT.

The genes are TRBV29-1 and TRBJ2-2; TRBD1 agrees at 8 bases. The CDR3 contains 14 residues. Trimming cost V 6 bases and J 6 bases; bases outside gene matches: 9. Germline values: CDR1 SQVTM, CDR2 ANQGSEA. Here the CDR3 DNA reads TGCAGCGTAAACGGACAGGGCTTACCCGGGGAGCTGTTTTTT. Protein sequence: CSVNGQGLPGELFF.

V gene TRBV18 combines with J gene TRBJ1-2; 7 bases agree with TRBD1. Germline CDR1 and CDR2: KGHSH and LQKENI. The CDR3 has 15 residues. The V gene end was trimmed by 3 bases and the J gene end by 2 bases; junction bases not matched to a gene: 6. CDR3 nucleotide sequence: TGTGCCAGCTCACCCAGACAGGGATCGAACTATGGCTACACCTTC. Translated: CASSPRQGSNYGYTF.

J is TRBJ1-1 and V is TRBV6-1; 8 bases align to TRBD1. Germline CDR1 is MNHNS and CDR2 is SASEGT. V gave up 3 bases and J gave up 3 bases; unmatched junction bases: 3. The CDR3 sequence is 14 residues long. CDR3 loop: CASSEAGGYTEAFF. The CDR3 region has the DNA TGTGCCAGCAGTGAGGCAGGGGGCTACACTGAAGCTTTCTTT.

CDR3 residues: CARGQGHGGELFF. Written as DNA, the CDR3 is TGTGCCAGAGGACAGGGGCATGGCGGGGAGCTGTTTTTT. The chain is built from TRBV30 and TRBJ2-2; 9 bases line up with TRBD1. CDR3 length: 13 amino acids. Germline CDR1 is GTSNPN and CDR2 is SVGIG (reference sequence). With V trimmed by 8 bases and J by 7 bases, 8 bases remained unmatched.

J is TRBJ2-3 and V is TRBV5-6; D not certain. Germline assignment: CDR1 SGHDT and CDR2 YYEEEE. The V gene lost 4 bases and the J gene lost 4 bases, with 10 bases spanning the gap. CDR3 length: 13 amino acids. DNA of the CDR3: TGTGCCAGCAGCAGTGGGCCGGCAGATACGCAGTATTTT. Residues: CASSSGPADTQYF. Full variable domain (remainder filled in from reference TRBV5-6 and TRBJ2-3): DAGVTQSPTHLIKTRGQQVTLRCSPKSGHDTVSWYQQALGQGPQFIFQYYEEEERQRGNFPDRFSGHQFPNYSSELNVNALLLGDSALYLCASSSGPADTQYFGPGTRLTVL.

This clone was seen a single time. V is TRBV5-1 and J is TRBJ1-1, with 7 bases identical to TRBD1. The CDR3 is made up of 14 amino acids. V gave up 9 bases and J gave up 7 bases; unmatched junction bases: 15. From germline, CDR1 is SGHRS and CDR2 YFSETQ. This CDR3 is CATSLGQVGCEAFF. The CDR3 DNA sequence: TGCGCCACCTCCCTCGGACAGGTCGGTTGTGAAGCTTTCTTT.

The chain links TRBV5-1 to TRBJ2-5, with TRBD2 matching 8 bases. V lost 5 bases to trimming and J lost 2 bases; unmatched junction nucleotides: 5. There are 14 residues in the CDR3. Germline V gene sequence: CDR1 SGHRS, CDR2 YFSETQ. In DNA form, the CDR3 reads TGCGCCAGCAGTCCGGGGGGGGTACAAGAGACCCAGTACTTC. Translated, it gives CASSPGGVQETQYF.

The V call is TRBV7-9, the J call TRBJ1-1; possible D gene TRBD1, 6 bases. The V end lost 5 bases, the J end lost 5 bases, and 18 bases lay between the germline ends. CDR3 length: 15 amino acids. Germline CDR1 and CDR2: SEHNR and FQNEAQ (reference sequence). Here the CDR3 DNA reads TGTGCCAGCAGCGGACCCCTCAGGGGCGGGACTGAAGCTTTCTTT. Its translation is CASSGPLRGGTEAFF.

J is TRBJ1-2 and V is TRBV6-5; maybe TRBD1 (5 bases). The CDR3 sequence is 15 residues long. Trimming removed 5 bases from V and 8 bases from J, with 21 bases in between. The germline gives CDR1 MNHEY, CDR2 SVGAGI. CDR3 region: CASSGGTALLGGYTF. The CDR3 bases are TGTGCCAGCAGTGGCGGGACTGCCCTATTAGGGGGCTACACCTTC.

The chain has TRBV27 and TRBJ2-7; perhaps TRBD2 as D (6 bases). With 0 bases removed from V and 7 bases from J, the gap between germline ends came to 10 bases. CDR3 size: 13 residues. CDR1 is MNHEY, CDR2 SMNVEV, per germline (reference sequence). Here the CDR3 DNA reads TGTGCCAGCAGTTTATCAAGCGGGCGGGAGCAGTACTTC. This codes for CASSLSSGREQYF.

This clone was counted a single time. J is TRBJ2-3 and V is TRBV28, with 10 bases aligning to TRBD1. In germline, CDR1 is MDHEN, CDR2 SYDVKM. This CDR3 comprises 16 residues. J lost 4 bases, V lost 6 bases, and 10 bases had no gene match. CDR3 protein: CASRGIGTGVSDTQYF. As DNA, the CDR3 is TGTGCCAGCAGGGGAATCGGGACAGGGGTTTCAGATACGCAGTATTTT. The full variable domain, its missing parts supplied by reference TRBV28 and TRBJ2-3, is DVKVTQSSRYLVKRTGEKVFLECVQDMDHENMFWYRQDPGLGLRLIYFSYDVKMKEKGDIPEGYSVSREKKERFSLILESASTNQTSMYLCASRGIGTGVSDTQYFGPGTRLTVL.

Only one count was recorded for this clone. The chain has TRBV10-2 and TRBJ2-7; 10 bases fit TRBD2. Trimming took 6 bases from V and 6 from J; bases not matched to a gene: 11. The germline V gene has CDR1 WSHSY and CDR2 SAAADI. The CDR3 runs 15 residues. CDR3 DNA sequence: TGCGCCAGCAGGGGCAGCGGGGGGGCGTTCCCCGAGCAGTACTTC. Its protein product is CASRGSGGAFPEQYF.

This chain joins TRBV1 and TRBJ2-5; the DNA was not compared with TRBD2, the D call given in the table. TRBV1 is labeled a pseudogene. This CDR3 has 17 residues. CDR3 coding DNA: TGCACCAGCAGCCAAGAAACAGGACGGCGGGGCGGAGAGACCCAGTACTTC. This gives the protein CTSSQETGRRGGETQYF.

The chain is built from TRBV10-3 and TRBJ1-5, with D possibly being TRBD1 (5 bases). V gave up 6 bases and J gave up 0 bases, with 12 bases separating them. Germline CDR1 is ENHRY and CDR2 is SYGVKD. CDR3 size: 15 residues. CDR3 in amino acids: CAISEQDYSNQPQHF. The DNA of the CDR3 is TGTGCCATCAGCGAACAGGATTATAGCAATCAGCCCCAGCATTTT.